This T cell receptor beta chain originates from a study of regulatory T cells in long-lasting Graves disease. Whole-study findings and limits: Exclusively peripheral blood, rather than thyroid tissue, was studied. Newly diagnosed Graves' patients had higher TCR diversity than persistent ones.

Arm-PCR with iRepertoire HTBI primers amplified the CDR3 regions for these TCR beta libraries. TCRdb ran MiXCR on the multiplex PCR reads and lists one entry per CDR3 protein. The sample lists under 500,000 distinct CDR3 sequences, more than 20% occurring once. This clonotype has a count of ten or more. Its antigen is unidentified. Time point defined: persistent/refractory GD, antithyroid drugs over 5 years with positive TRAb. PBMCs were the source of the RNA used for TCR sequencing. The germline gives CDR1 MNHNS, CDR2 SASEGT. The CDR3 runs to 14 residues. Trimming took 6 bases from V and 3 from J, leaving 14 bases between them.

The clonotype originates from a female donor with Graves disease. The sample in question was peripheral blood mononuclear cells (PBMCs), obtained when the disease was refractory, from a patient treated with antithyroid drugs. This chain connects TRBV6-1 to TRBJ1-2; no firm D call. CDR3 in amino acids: CASSYRHDDYGYTF. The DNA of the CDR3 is TGTGCCAGCAGCTACCGACACGATGACTATGGCTACACCTTC.